The 11 T cell receptor beta chains below all came from one sample that was sequenced in a study of cytotoxic CD8 clonotypes in ibrutinib-treated CLL. Method: immunoSEQ multiplex PCR; TCRdb's copy keeps in-frame clones and lacks some. This table has some 50,000 clones, roughly three fifths appearing once. The source material was PBMCs, sampled after 24 months of ibrutinib treatment. The origin of the receptors is a human donor with chronic lymphocytic leukemia.

This chain joins TRBV5-5 and TRBJ1-5; maybe TRBD1 (6 bases). The V and J ends lost 2 bases and 1 base respectively, with 13 bases between them. The germline CDR1 and CDR2 sequences are SGHKS and YYEKEE (reference sequence). The CDR3 has 16 residues. As DNA, the CDR3 is TGTGCCAGCAGCTTCGTGGGGGCGGGAAGCAATCAGCCCCAGCATTTT. Translation gives CASSFVGAGSNQPQHF.

V and J are TRBV5-4 and TRBJ2-6; weak D call: TRBD1 (5 bases). Germline values: CDR1 SGHNT, CDR2 YYREEE (reference sequence). V lost 4 bases and J 1 base, leaving 9 bases between the germline ends. The CDR3 consists of 15 residues. CDR3 residues: CASSIPGSGANVLTF. The CDR3 region has the DNA TGTGCCAGCAGCATTCCAGGGTCTGGGGCCAACGTCCTGACTTTC.

V gene TRBV18 combines with J gene TRBJ2-7, with 9 bases aligning to TRBD2. J lost 4 bases, V lost 1 base, and 2 bases had no gene match. Germline CDR1 is KGHSH and CDR2 is LQKENI. The CDR3 totals 14 residues. CDR3 DNA: TGTGCCAGCTCACCACTAGCGGGAGAATACGAGCAGTACTTC. Translation gives CASSPLAGEYEQYF.

V and J are TRBV11-2 and TRBJ2-7; TRBD2 might be the D (5 bases). Germline V gene sequence: CDR1 SGHAT, CDR2 FQNNGV. V was trimmed by 2 bases and J by 3 bases, leaving 14 bases between them. The CDR3 covers 15 residues. CDR3 sequence (DNA): TGTGCCAGCAGCTTAAGACCTAGCAGAGACTACGAGCAGTACTTC. Translating it yields CASSLRPSRDYEQYF.

The V and J genes are TRBV5-1 and TRBJ2-3; 7 bases line up with TRBD1. Germline-derived CDR1 and CDR2 are SGHRS and YFSETQ. The junction had 5 bases not matched to a gene; V was cut back by 0 bases and J by 1 base. The CDR3 covers 16 residues. The CDR3 nucleotides are TGCGCCAGCAGCTTGGCCTTTACAGGGGGCACAGATACGCAGTATTTT. Amino acid sequence: CASSLAFTGGTDTQYF.

Relative to its sample, this clone is large. The chain carries TRBV10-3 and TRBJ1-2; 11 nucleotides match TRBD1. The CDR3 length is 15 residues. Germline CDR1 reads ENHRY; CDR2 reads SYGVKD. Losses at the gene ends were 6 bases for V and 8 bases for J; bases not matched to a gene: 11. CDR3 nucleotides: TGTGCCATCAGGGTAACCGGGACAGGGGGTAACGGCTACACCTTC. This codes for CAIRVTGTGGNGYTF.

This chain links TRBV10-1 with TRBJ1-4; D is undetermined. Germline assignment: CDR1 WNHNN and CDR2 SYGVQD (reference sequence). V was clipped by 7 bases and J by 0 bases, with 6 bases between them. CDR3 length equals 13 residues. The CDR3 DNA reads as TGCGCCAGCACCACCTCAACTAATGAAAAACTGTTTTTT. Translation: CASTTSTNEKLFF.

This clone has only a few counts. The chain recombines TRBV7-9 with TRBJ1-3, with unresolved D. The CDR3 sequence is 15 residues long. The germline CDR1 and CDR2 sequences are SEHNR and FQNEAQ (reference sequence). Trimming removed 1 base from V and 0 bases from J, with 7 bases in between. CDR3 DNA sequence: TGTGCCAGCAGCTTAGACATGCACTCTGGAAACACCATATATTTT. Encoded protein: CASSLDMHSGNTIYF.

V and J are TRBV5-1 and TRBJ2-2; 7 bases are shared with TRBD2. The CDR3 has 15 residues. V was clipped by 1 base and J by 1 base; unmatched bases: 1. CDR1 and CDR2 (germline): SGHRS, YFSETQ. This CDR3 is CASSLPSGNTGELFF. The CDR3 DNA is TGCGCCAGCAGCTTGCCTAGCGGGAACACCGGGGAGCTGTTTTTT.

This chain links TRBV7-9 with TRBJ1-1; unclear D gene. Germline lookup yields CDR1 SEHNR and CDR2 FQNEAQ (reference sequence). The CDR3 is 15 amino acids. V was cut by 4 bases and J by 1 base, with 13 bases left in between. The CDR3 coding sequence is TGTGCCAGCAGCTCCCTAAGTCATGGGAACACTGAAGCTTTCTTT. Protein: CASSSLSHGNTEAFF.

This clone was seen a handful of times. This chain uses TRBV19 with TRBJ2-2, with D possibly TRBD2 on 6 matching bases. Trimming pared 3 bases from V and 7 bases from J, leaving 12 bases between. This CDR3 is built from 14 residues. CDR1 and CDR2 (germline): LNHDA, SQIVND (reference sequence). As DNA, the CDR3 is TGTGCCAGTAGTATTCGCGGGGTGAACGGGGAGCTGTTTTTT. Translating it yields CASSIRGVNGELFF.